The 31 T cell receptor beta chains in this list originate from one sample, sequenced in a study of regulatory T cells in long-lasting Graves disease. Time point: newly diagnosed GD, antithyroid drugs for less than 3 months. There was RNA extracted from PBMCs, and the TCR library was made from it. Assembly of TCR beta libraries relied on iRepertoire HTBI primers together with Arm-PCR of CDR3 regions. TCRdb reprocessed the multiplex PCR reads via MiXCR and lists one record per CDR3 protein. In the table there are roughly 380,000 distinct CDR3 sequences, about a sixth of which are singletons. This same sample was also part of a study on T cells in Graves' hyperthyroidism and ophthalmopathy.

The source material was peripheral blood mononuclear cells (PBMCs), sampled at new diagnosis, from a patient treated with antithyroid drugs. Receptors were obtained from a man aged 40-50 years with Graves disease.

This rearrangement joins TRBV2 to TRBJ2-7; unclear D gene. The germline gives CDR1 SNHLY, CDR2 FYNNEI. CDR3 length: 13 amino acids. The germline V and J ends were trimmed by 4 bases and 5 bases, with 12 bases remaining between them. The CDR3: CASSGSLGNEQYF. DNA for the CDR3: TGTGCCAGCAGTGGATCTTTGGGGAACGAGCAGTACTTC.

The rearrangement links TRBV4-2 to TRBJ1-5; D is unclear. Germline V gene lookup returns CDR1 LGHNA and CDR2 YNFKEQ. Trimming shortened V by 1 base and J by 2 bases, and 12 bases separated the two germline ends. The CDR3 extends over 16 amino acids. Here the CDR3 reads CASSQGPGVGNQPQHF. The CDR3 bases are TGTGCCAGCAGCCAAGGTCCGGGAGTGGGCAATCAGCCCCAGCATTTT.

V usage is TRBV5-4 and J usage is TRBJ2-3; tentatively, D is TRBD1 (5 bases). Between the trimmed V and J ends, which lost 3 bases and 7 bases, there was a span of 18 bases. The germline CDR1 and CDR2 sequences are SGHNT and YYREEE (reference sequence). This CDR3 contains 15 residues. CDR3 nucleotide sequence: TGTGCCAGCAGCTCAGACAGCTCTACCTCCTATACGCAGTATTTT. It specifies CASSSDSSTSYTQYF.

This clonotype came up a few times. The chain employs TRBV7-9 and TRBJ2-7; D not certain. Germline CDR1 and CDR2: SEHNR and FQNEAQ (reference sequence). V shed 5 bases and J shed 0 bases, with 8 bases lying between them. This CDR3 spans 13 amino acids. The CDR3 coding sequence is TGTGCCAGCAGCGCGACGTCCTCCTACGAGCAGTACTTC. This translates into CASSATSSYEQYF.

To note about this clonotype: A much bigger clone sits one base away, suggesting this may be a read error. No conserved phenylalanine or tryptophan ends this CDR3, so it is likely a read error. V and J are TRBV11-2 and TRBJ2-1; TRBD2 aligns across 7 bases. The tail of the sequence fits TRBJ2-5 better, so the J call may be wrong. The CDR3 runs to 15 residues. Germline V gene sequence: CDR1 SGHAT, CDR2 FQNNGV. The CDR3, as DNA: TGTGCCAGCAGCTTTAGGGTGGGGGGGCAAGAGACCCAGTACCTC. This codes for CASSFRVGGQETQYL.

This clonotype was observed many times. This rearrangement joins TRBV25-1 to TRBJ1-6, with D possibly TRBD1 on 5 matching bases. Germline CDR1 is MGHDK and CDR2 is SYGVNS. Trimming removed 1 base from V and 9 bases from J, with 13 bases in between. The CDR3 loop spans 15 amino acids. The CDR3 protein is CASSESWDGGSPLHF. The CDR3 DNA sequence: TGTGCCAGCAGTGAATCCTGGGACGGCGGTTCACCCCTCCACTTT.

This clonotype was recorded a few times. The chain employs TRBV18 and TRBJ2-3; 8 nucleotides agree with TRBD2. CDR1 and CDR2 (germline): KGHSH, LQKENI. The CDR3 runs to 18 residues. V dropped 2 bases and J dropped 0; count of bases not matched to a gene: 10. CDR3: CASSPYSPGTRSTDTQYF. Written as DNA, the CDR3 is TGTGCCAGCTCACCATATTCACCCGGGACTAGGAGCACAGATACGCAGTATTTT.

This clonotype has at least ten counts. This chain joins TRBV18 and TRBJ1-4; no firm D call. The CDR3 has 13 amino acids. Germline assignment: CDR1 KGHSH and CDR2 LQKENI. V was shortened by 2 bases and J by 6 bases, with 7 bases between the two germline ends. Here the CDR3 reads CASSPVKDEKLFF. In DNA, the CDR3 is TGTGCCAGCTCACCAGTAAAGGATGAAAAACTGTTTTTT.

This clonotype was counted many times. An end of the junction does not agree with germline; a read error may underlie this. The rearrangement links TRBV9 to TRBJ1-1; maybe TRBD1 (5 bases). The CDR3 totals 15 residues. The germline CDR1 and CDR2 sequences are SGDLS and YYNGEE. The DNA for the CDR3 is TGCGCCAGCAGCGTTAGGGGAGCGGGGAACACTGAAGCTTTCTTT. Translated: CASSVRGAGNTEAFF.

A few counts support this clonotype. This chain connects TRBV4-2 to TRBJ1-1; 9 bases match TRBD1. Germline CDR1 and CDR2: LGHNA and YNFKEQ. The V gene end was trimmed by 3 bases and the J gene end by 10 bases; junction bases not matched to a gene: 15. The CDR3 is made up of 16 amino acids. The CDR3 DNA sequence: TGTGCCAGCAGCCAGCGGGACAGGGATTTTAAGGTAGTAGCTTTCTTT. Translation: CASSQRDRDFKVVAFF.

A note on this clonotype: This probably arose from a read error, given a far larger clone one base away. The V gene is TRBV11-3, the J gene TRBJ2-3; TRBD2 matches 8 bases. The DNA matches TRBJ2-5 better at its end, which makes the J call doubtful. Germline loops: CDR1 SGHNT, CDR2 YENEEA. CDR3 length: 16 residues. CDR3 in amino acids: CASSQDGRGGEEIQYF. The CDR3 region has the DNA TGTGCCAGCAGCCAAGACGGGAGGGGCGGAGAAGAGATCCAGTACTTC.

The chain joins TRBV20-1 to TRBJ2-2, with 8 bases fitting TRBD2. The CDR3 covers 14 residues. The germline CDR1 and CDR2 sequences are DFQATT and SNEGSKA (reference sequence). V lost 5 bases to trimming and J lost 0 bases; unmatched junction nucleotides: 2. This CDR3 reads CSARGGSNTGELFF. The DNA of the CDR3 is TGCAGTGCTCGCGGGGGGTCGAACACCGGGGAGCTGTTTTTT.

Ten or more counts support this clonotype. The DNA of the CDR3 is TGTGCCTGGAGCACTAGCGGGGGCACAGATACGCAGTATTTT. This codes for CAWSTSGGTDTQYF. The chain combines TRBV30 with TRBJ2-3; 10 bases fit TRBD2. CDR3 size: 14 residues. Looked up from germline, CDR1 is GTSNPN and CDR2 is SVGIG (reference sequence). V lost 3 bases and J lost 1; bases outside the gene matches: 1.

The chain joins TRBV7-8 to TRBJ2-1; tentatively, D is TRBD1 or TRBD2 (6 bases each). This CDR3 is 18 amino acids long. Trimming shortened V by 5 bases and J by 0 bases, and 20 bases separated the two germline ends. Germline CDR1 and CDR2: SGHVS and FQNEAQ. CDR3 region: CASSPRPGATSSYNEQFF. The CDR3 DNA is TGTGCCAGCAGCCCTCGCCCGGGGGCCACCAGCTCCTACAATGAGCAGTTCTTC.

This clonotype has a count of ten or more. The CDR3 DNA follows: TGTGCCAGCTCCCCCCTTCCAAGGGGCGCCTGGAACACTGAAGCTTTCTTT. Amino acid sequence: CASSPLPRGAWNTEAFF. The chain joins TRBV18 to TRBJ1-1, with a possible D match to TRBD1 (5 bases). The CDR3 totals 17 residues. V lost 6 bases and J 1 base, leaving 21 bases between the germline ends. Germline-derived CDR1 and CDR2 are KGHSH and LQKENI.

The rearrangement uses TRBV28 and TRBJ1-2, with TRBD1 matching over 10 bases. Germline CDR1 reads MDHEN; CDR2 reads SYDVKM. The CDR3 sequence is 14 residues long. The junction had 9 bases not matched to a gene; V was cut back by 6 bases and J by 8 bases. The CDR3 region has the DNA TGTGCCAGCAGCCTACCTGGGGACAGGGGCGGCTACACCTTC. Its translation is CASSLPGDRGGYTF.

This clonotype was observed at least ten times. This chain links TRBV20-1 with TRBJ2-5; the match to TRBD2 covers 8 bases. CDR1 is DFQATT and CDR2 is SNEGSKA in the germline V gene (reference sequence). Losses at the gene ends were 3 bases for V and 10 bases for J; bases not matched to a gene: 19. This CDR3 has 16 residues. The DNA of the CDR3 is TGCAGTGCTAGTCTTCGGGGGGGCCATATGTTCCTGGACCAGTACTTC. It encodes CSASLRGGHMFLDQYF.

This clonotype was seen ten or more times. This chain joins TRBV3-1 and TRBJ1-4, with 10 positions matching TRBD1. The CDR3 length is 15 residues. Germline V gene lookup returns CDR1 LGHDT and CDR2 YNNKEL (reference sequence). V trimming: 3 bases; J trimming: 7 bases; junction bases outside the gene matches: 5. The CDR3 region has the DNA TGTGCCAGCAGCCAGACCCGGGACAGGGGTGAAAAACTGTTTTTT. Its protein product is CASSQTRDRGEKLFF.

With regard to this clonotype: A much larger clone lies one base from this, so it may be a read error. J is TRBJ2-5 and V is TRBV12-5; 9 bases are a match to TRBD2. This CDR3 has 17 residues. Trimming took 0 bases from V and 11 from J; bases not matched to a gene: 16. Germline V gene lookup returns CDR1 LGHNT and CDR2 FRNRAP. This CDR3 reads CASGLVPASGVGNEQYF. The CDR3 DNA is TGTGCTAGTGGTTTGGTACCGGCTAGCGGGGTGGGGAATGAGCAGTACTTC. Based on the CDR3 plus reference TRBV12-5 and TRBJ2-5, the full variable domain is DARVTQTPRHKVTEMGQEVTMRCQPILGHNTVFWYRQTMMQGLELLAYFRNRAPLDDSGMPKDRFSAEMPDATLATLKIQPSEPRDSAVYFCASGLVPASGVGNEQYFGPGTRLLVL.

This clonotype came up many times. The chain has TRBV3-1 and TRBJ2-3; either TRBD1 or TRBD2 may supply D (6 bases each). The CDR3 is 12 residues long. From germline, CDR1 is LGHDT and CDR2 YNNKEL (reference sequence). V dropped 3 bases and J dropped 8 bases, with 9 bases sitting between them. The CDR3 coding sequence is TGTGCCAGCAGCCAGGGGGGCCCTACGCAGTATTTT. Translated: CASSQGGPTQYF.

The chain couples TRBV4-1 to TRBJ2-1; TRBD1 matches 9 bases. Germline V gene lookup returns CDR1 MGHRA and CDR2 YSYEKL. The CDR3 sequence is 12 residues long. J gave up 15 bases and V 1 base, and 4 bases lay outside the gene matches. The CDR3 region has the DNA TGCGCCAGCAGCCAAGGGGACAGGGCACGGTTCTTC. Its translation: CASSQGDRARFF.

This chain links TRBV29-1 with TRBJ1-2; D not certain. Germline CDR1 and CDR2: SQVTM and ANQGSEA. The CDR3 sequence is 12 residues long. Trimming pared 4 bases from V and 4 bases from J, leaving 10 bases between. In DNA form, the CDR3 reads TGCAGCGTTGTTCAAGCCGGCTATGGCTACACCTTC. Its protein is CSVVQAGYGYTF.

This clonotype has a count of ten or more. The chain combines TRBV28 with TRBJ2-3; 10 bases map to TRBD2. The V gene end was trimmed by 3 bases and the J gene end by 8 bases; junction bases not matched to a gene: 11. Germline V lookup: CDR1 MDHEN, CDR2 SYDVKM. The CDR3 has 16 amino acids. The CDR3 here is CASSFYSGGAEGTQYF. As DNA, the CDR3 is TGTGCCAGCAGTTTCTACAGCGGGGGGGCGGAGGGTACGCAGTATTTT.

This clonotype was observed many times. The chain combines TRBV28 with TRBJ1-4, with TRBD1 matching 9 bases. Germline lookup yields CDR1 MDHEN and CDR2 SYDVKM. CDR3 size: 14 residues. Trimming cost V 6 bases and J 7 bases; bases outside gene matches: 6. CDR3 region: CASRTGGAFEKLFF. The DNA for the CDR3 is TGTGCCAGCAGAACAGGGGGCGCTTTTGAAAAACTGTTTTTT.

This clonotype appeared a few times. CDR3 amino acids: CAIRGLAGVSYNEQFF. As DNA, the CDR3 is TGTGCCATCAGGGGACTAGCGGGGGTCTCCTACAATGAGCAGTTCTTC. The V gene is TRBV10-3, the J gene TRBJ2-1; 14 nucleotides align to TRBD2. J was trimmed by 0 bases and V by 6 bases; bases with no gene match: 1. The CDR3 sequence is 16 residues long. CDR1 and CDR2 (germline): ENHRY, SYGVKD.

This clonotype was counted at least ten times. The J gene is TRBJ2-7, the V gene TRBV11-2; D possibly corresponds to TRBD1 (6 bases). The ends were cut back, 7 bases at V and 3 bases at J, with 19 bases in the middle. CDR3 length: 15 residues. The V gene's germline CDR1 is SGHAT and CDR2 FQNNGV. The CDR3 bases are TGTGCCAGCAAAACGACCCATGGACAGATCTACGAGCAGTACTTC. It encodes CASKTTHGQIYEQYF.

This clonotype showed up many times. The chain links TRBV2 to TRBJ1-6; D gene unclear. Looked up from germline, CDR1 is SNHLY and CDR2 is FYNNEI. This CDR3 is built from 12 residues. V was trimmed by 6 bases and J by 14 bases, leaving 14 bases between them. Here the CDR3 reads CASRDPGSSLHF. The CDR3 nucleotides are TGTGCCAGCAGGGACCCGGGGTCATCCCTCCACTTT.

The table lists this clonotype with many counts. The chain couples TRBV7-8 to TRBJ2-3; no clear D gene. This CDR3 spans 13 amino acids. V dropped 3 bases and J dropped 4 bases, with 8 bases sitting between them. Germline V gives CDR1 SGHVS, CDR2 FQNEAQ. This chain's CDR3 is CASSLRIPDTQYF. CDR3 DNA sequence: TGTGCCAGCAGCTTGCGGATCCCAGATACGCAGTATTTT.

V usage is TRBV7-6 and J usage is TRBJ2-7; 9 bases agree with TRBD2. V lost 4 bases, J lost 2 bases, and 9 bases stayed unmatched. This CDR3 is 16 amino acids long. The germline gives CDR1 SGHVS, CDR2 FNYEAQ. The CDR3 region is CASSSAGGRGTYEQYF. DNA of the CDR3: TGTGCCAGCAGCTCAGCGGGGGGAAGGGGAACCTACGAGCAGTACTTC. The whole variable domain, filled in from reference TRBV7-6 and TRBJ2-7, reads GAGVSQSPRYKVTKRGQDVALRCDPISGHVSLYWYRQALGQGPEFLTYFNYEAQQDKSGLPNDRFSAERPEGSISTLTIQRTEQRDSAMYRCASSSAGGRGTYEQYFGPGTRLTVT.

The sample holds many counts of this clonotype. The CDR3 DNA sequence: TGTGCCAGCAGCCCCGGGACTAGCGGGGTATCAGATACGCAGTATTTT. Protein product: CASSPGTSGVSDTQYF. The genes are TRBV12-3 or TRBV12-4 and TRBJ2-3; 13 bases match TRBD2. The CDR3 runs 16 residues. Trimming took 6 bases from V and 4 from J; bases not matched to a gene: 7.

V is TRBV20-1 and J is TRBJ2-1; 7 nucleotides match TRBD1. Trimming at V came to 5 bases and at J to 2 bases, leaving 6 bases not matched to a gene. CDR3 length: 14 amino acids. CDR1 DFQATT and CDR2 SNEGSKA come from the germline V gene (reference sequence). CDR3 nucleotides: TGCAGTGCTGGGCCGGGACAGCCCTACAATGAGCAGTTCTTC. The encoded protein is CSAGPGQPYNEQFF.